The 30 T cell receptor beta chains presented below share a single source sample, sequenced in a study of blood T cell repertoires in COVID-19. The table came from immunoSEQ multiplex PCR; TCRdb's copy has only in-frame clones and leaves some out. Altogether some 130,000 clones are present, roughly two thirds being singletons, with the ten largest covering approximately 1.9%. Sequencing used peripheral blood. The source is a woman aged 65 to 85 with acute or convalescent COVID-19.

This rearrangement joins TRBV4-2 to TRBJ2-7, with TRBD2 matching 8 bases. Germline values: CDR1 LGHNA, CDR2 YNFKEQ. The CDR3 runs 15 residues. J gave up 2 bases and V 3 bases, and 6 bases lay outside the gene matches. The CDR3 nucleotides are TGTGCCAGCAGCCAGGGACTAGGGGACCCCTACGAGCAGTACTTC. It specifies CASSQGLGDPYEQYF.

This clone occurred a few times. The V gene is TRBV19, the J gene TRBJ1-3; D gene uncertain. Trimming removed 7 bases at V and 0 bases at J, with 13 bases between. This CDR3 has 15 residues. From germline, CDR1 is LNHDA and CDR2 SQIVND (reference sequence). The CDR3 loop reads CASTQARNSGNTIYF. The CDR3 region has the DNA TGTGCCAGTACTCAGGCACGAAACTCTGGAAACACCATATATTTT.

V gene TRBV2 combines with J gene TRBJ2-3; 14 bases are a match to TRBD2. Germline V gene sequence: CDR1 SNHLY, CDR2 FYNNEI. V dropped 4 bases and J dropped 4; count of bases not matched to a gene: 1. The CDR3 covers 15 residues. The CDR3 here is CASSGGLAGADTQYF. CDR3 nucleotides: TGTGCCAGCAGTGGGGGACTAGCGGGAGCAGATACGCAGTATTTT.

The rearrangement uses TRBV3-1 (or the pseudogene TRBV3-2) and TRBJ1-2, with D unclear. V shed 0 bases and J shed 8 bases, with 16 bases lying between them. The CDR3 contains 15 residues. The germline CDR1 and CDR2 sequences are LGHDT and YNNKEL (reference sequence). The CDR3 bases are TGTGCCAGCAGCCAAGATTCCCAGTCTTTTTGGGGCTACACCTTC. It specifies CASSQDSQSFWGYTF.

The chain links TRBV4-3 to TRBJ1-1; D is uncertain. V was shortened by 1 base and J by 4 bases, with 13 bases between the two germline ends. The CDR3 sequence is 15 residues long. Germline assignment: CDR1 LGHNA and CDR2 YSLEER. The CDR3 DNA follows: TGCGCCAGCAGCCAAGTCCGGGGAATGTCCACTGAAGCTTTCTTT. Encoded protein: CASSQVRGMSTEAFF.

This clone has only one observation. The V and J genes are TRBV7-2 and TRBJ2-3, with 9 bases that match TRBD2. Germline V gives CDR1 SGHTA, CDR2 FQGNSA. CDR3 length: 15 residues. After removal of 1 base from V and 3 bases from J, the junction contained 2 bases not matched to a gene. In DNA, the CDR3 is TGTGCCAGCAGCTTAGACCTAGCGGGAACAGATACGCAGTATTTT. It specifies CASSLDLAGTDTQYF.

This sequence joins TRBV19 and TRBJ2-3; perhaps TRBD2 as D (6 bases). This CDR3 contains 15 residues. V was cut by 8 bases and J by 2 bases, with 17 bases left in between. CDR1 and CDR2 (germline): LNHDA, SQIVND (reference sequence). The CDR3 DNA is TGTGCCAGTGGGGGGAGGCGGCAATTCACAGATACGCAGTATTTT. Amino acids: CASGGRRQFTDTQYF.

The rearrangement joins TRBV7-2 to TRBJ1-2, with 7 bases matching TRBD1. Trimming took 4 bases from V and 5 from J; bases not matched to a gene: 10. CDR3 size: 15 residues. Germline V gives CDR1 SGHTA, CDR2 FQGNSA. For the CDR3, the DNA is TGTGCCAGCAGCTCCTCTTCAGGGGGTGGATATGGCTACACCTTC. Translated, it gives CASSSSSGGGYGYTF.

The J gene is TRBJ2-3, the V gene TRBV9, with 10 nucleotides matching TRBD2. V gave up 3 bases and J gave up 5 bases; unmatched junction bases: 9. Germline V CDR1 and CDR2: SGDLS, YYNGEE. This CDR3 has 16 residues. CDR3 amino acids: CASSESSAGGQDTQYF. As DNA, the CDR3 is TGTGCCAGCAGCGAGTCCTCAGCGGGGGGGCAAGATACGCAGTATTTT.

The chain has TRBV6-5 and TRBJ2-7, with D possibly TRBD1 on 5 matching bases. Germline V gene sequence: CDR1 MNHEY, CDR2 SVGAGI. The CDR3 extends over 14 amino acids. V lost 6 bases, J lost 3 bases, and 15 bases lay in between. The CDR3 protein is CASRSGRTRYEQYF. The DNA of the CDR3 is TGTGCCAGCAGATCGGGCCGGACACGCTACGAGCAGTACTTC.

This clone was seen more than once but under ten times. The V gene is TRBV3-1 (or the pseudogene TRBV3-2), the J gene TRBJ1-3, with D maybe TRBD1 (6 bases). Trimming took off 4 bases at V and 4 bases at J, with 14 bases between the two ends. The CDR3 length is 15 residues. Germline CDR1 reads LGHDT; CDR2 reads YNNKEL (reference sequence). The CDR3 coding sequence is TGTGCCAGCAGCCTACAGACAGGCTCAGGAAACACCATATATTTT. Protein: CASSLQTGSGNTIYF.

The chain links TRBV6-5 to TRBJ2-5; D might be TRBD1 (5 bases). The CDR3 has 15 residues. V shed 2 bases and J shed 0 bases, with 10 bases lying between them. The germline V gene encodes CDR1 MNHEY and CDR2 SVGAGI. Here the CDR3 reads CASSYGGAYQETQYF. CDR3 nucleotide sequence: TGTGCCAGCAGTTACGGTGGGGCTTACCAAGAGACCCAGTACTTC.

The gene calls are TRBV7-3 and TRBJ1-2, with D uncertain. Trimming pared 5 bases from V and 6 bases from J, leaving 16 bases between. The CDR3 is made up of 14 amino acids. Germline V gives CDR1 SGHTA, CDR2 FQGTGA. The CDR3 DNA follows: TGTGCCAGCAGCCCTTCGAGGAATTCGCATGGCTACACCTTC. It translates to CASSPSRNSHGYTF.

The gene calls are TRBV9 and TRBJ1-4, with D tentatively TRBD1 (5 bases). Germline V lookup: CDR1 SGDLS, CDR2 YYNGEE. The CDR3 length is 14 residues. V shed 0 bases and J shed 8 bases, with 11 bases lying between them. As DNA, the CDR3 is TGTGCCAGCAGCGTAGTGGACACAGGCGAAAAACTGTTTTTT. Translation: CASSVVDTGEKLFF.

In its sample, this clone was seen a few times. The chain is built from TRBV7-6 and TRBJ2-7; 9 bases map to TRBD1. V lost 4 bases to trimming and J lost 5 bases; unmatched junction nucleotides: 12. The CDR3 spans 16 residues. In germline, CDR1 is SGHVS, CDR2 FNYEAQ. The CDR3 reads CASSSTSTGGFDEQYF. The CDR3 coding sequence is TGTGCCAGCAGCTCCACGTCGACAGGGGGTTTCGACGAGCAGTACTTC.

The chain joins TRBV21-1 to TRBJ2-3; the D call TRBD2 from the table was never checked on the DNA. TRBV21-1 is labeled a pseudogene. The CDR3 extends over 16 amino acids. The DNA of the CDR3 is TGTGCCAGCAGCAAAGCCGGACTAGCTGGCACAGATACGCAGTATTTT. Residues: CASSKAGLAGTDTQYF.

The chain uses TRBV7-8 and TRBJ1-2; D uncertain. Germline V gene sequence: CDR1 SGHVS, CDR2 FQNEAQ. This CDR3 spans 16 amino acids. Trimming took off 1 base at V and 4 bases at J, with 16 bases between the two ends. The CDR3 nucleotides read TGTGCCAGCAGCTTAGATTTACAGACACAAGGCTATGGCTACACCTTC. Translated: CASSLDLQTQGYGYTF.

This chain uses TRBV2 with TRBJ2-3; D is undetermined. The germline V gene encodes CDR1 SNHLY and CDR2 FYNNEI. The CDR3 consists of 16 residues. V dropped 6 bases and J dropped 0 bases, with 16 bases sitting between them. The CDR3 region is CASSRSARISTDTQYF. CDR3 nucleotides: TGTGCCAGCAGCCGGAGCGCTAGGATAAGCACAGATACGCAGTATTTT.

The chain is built from TRBV5-4 and TRBJ2-6; 7 nucleotides agree with TRBD2. CDR3 size: 17 residues. Germline trimming cut 3 bases from V and 1 base from J; bases unmatched to any gene: 7. The germline CDR1 and CDR2 sequences are SGHNT and YYREEE (reference sequence). CDR3 loop: CASSSPGGGSGANVLTF. The CDR3, as DNA: TGTGCCAGCAGCTCCCCAGGCGGGGGTTCTGGGGCCAACGTCCTGACTTTC.

The chain uses TRBV11-2 and TRBJ1-1, with D possibly TRBD1 on 6 matching bases. This CDR3 is 14 amino acids long. Germline loops: CDR1 SGHAT, CDR2 FQNNGV. Trimming removed 5 bases from V and 6 bases from J, with 16 bases in between. CDR3 nucleotide sequence: TGTGCCAGCAGCCAACCCGGGACACGGGCTGAAGCTTTCTTT. Protein product: CASSQPGTRAEAFF.

The chain employs TRBV7-9 and TRBJ2-7; 10 bases agree with TRBD2. Germline V gene sequence: CDR1 SEHNR, CDR2 FQNEAQ (reference sequence). CDR3 size: 15 residues. The ends lost 5 bases at V and 4 bases at J; junction bases unmatched: 8. DNA for the CDR3: TGTGCCAGCAGCCCCCGAGGTAGCGGGGGGTACGAGCAGTACTTC. It specifies CASSPRGSGGYEQYF.

This clone has a handful of counts. This chain joins TRBV4-1 and TRBJ2-7; 7 bases are a match to TRBD2. This CDR3 is built from 16 residues. In germline, CDR1 is MGHRA, CDR2 YSYEKL. J was trimmed by 1 base and V by 1 base; bases with no gene match: 7. The CDR3 DNA reads TGCGCCAGCAGCCAAGGGCCTAGCGGTTTTTCCTACGAGCAGTACTTC. As protein: CASSQGPSGFSYEQYF.

This clone was detected a few times. This chain connects TRBV3-1 (or the pseudogene TRBV3-2) to TRBJ2-1; D may be TRBD1 (5 bases). Per germline, CDR1 LGHDT and CDR2 YNNKEL (reference sequence). This CDR3 comprises 12 residues. V was cut by 1 base and J by 11 bases, with 9 bases left in between. CDR3 nucleotide sequence: TGTGCCAGCAGCCAAGTAGGGGCCAAGCAGTTCTTC. Amino acid sequence: CASSQVGAKQFF.

The V and J genes are TRBV18 and TRBJ1-5; a possible D gene is TRBD1 (5 bases). This CDR3 comprises 15 residues. Germline CDR1 and CDR2: KGHSH and LQKENI. V was shortened by 4 bases and J by 2 bases, with 12 bases between the two germline ends. The CDR3 bases are TGTGCCAGCTCACAGGGCAGGGAGGGCAATCAGCCCCAGCATTTT. This gives the protein CASSQGREGNQPQHF.

This rearrangement joins TRBV3-1 (or the pseudogene TRBV3-2) to TRBJ2-3, with D perhaps TRBD1 (5 bases). This CDR3 has 14 residues. V lost 3 bases to trimming and J lost 4 bases, with 11 bases between them. Germline-derived CDR1 and CDR2 are LGHDT and YNNKEL (reference sequence). The CDR3 loop reads CASSQPQVSDTQYF. DNA of the CDR3: TGTGCCAGCAGCCAGCCACAGGTATCAGATACGCAGTATTTT.

In this sample, this clone turned up a few times. No conserved phenylalanine or tryptophan is present at the end of the CDR3, so a read error is the likely explanation. The limits of the CDR3 on the DNA are not certain, so only TCRdb's listed CDR3 is given. The CDR3 sequence is CASSVEEIPGTG. V and J are TRBV5-8 and TRBJ2-7; TRBD1, as called in the table, went unchecked against the DNA. Germline V lookup: CDR1 SGHTS, CDR2 YDEGEE. The CDR3 is 12 residues long, ends included.

This clone has just a few counts. J is TRBJ2-7 and V is TRBV5-1; D uncertain. CDR1 is SGHRS, CDR2 YFSETQ, per germline. CDR3 length: 13 amino acids. V shed 4 bases and J shed 0 bases, with 8 bases lying between them. The CDR3 reads CASSPRSSYEQYF. CDR3 coding DNA: TGCGCCAGCAGCCCGAGGAGCTCCTACGAGCAGTACTTC.

On this clone itself: The junction shows a germline mismatch at one end, possibly a read error. The V gene is TRBV3-1 (or the pseudogene TRBV3-2), the J gene TRBJ2-3; 7 nucleotides line up with TRBD2. The germline V gene encodes CDR1 LGHDT and CDR2 YNNKEL (reference sequence). The CDR3 length is 12 residues. In DNA form, the CDR3 reads TGCGTGAGCGGGGATAAGTGGGATACGCAGTATTTT. It codes for CVSGDKWDTQYF.

The chain recombines TRBV7-7 with TRBJ2-5; D is perhaps TRBD2 (5 bases). The V end was cut by 4 bases, the J end by 3 bases, with 15 bases between. CDR1 SSHAT and CDR2 FNYEAQ come from the germline V gene (reference sequence). The CDR3 is made up of 15 amino acids. The CDR3 coding sequence is TGTGCCAGCAGCTCGGGCCCCACTAGTGAAGAGACCCAGTACTTC. It translates to CASSSGPTSEETQYF.

The chain uses TRBV12-3 or TRBV12-4 and TRBJ1-2; 8 bases match TRBD1. This CDR3 has 13 amino acids. The J segment lost 6 bases and the V segment lost 5 bases, leaving 5 bases of the junction unmatched. The CDR3 bases are TGTGCCAGCAGTCTGACAGGGGACCATGGCTACACCTTC. Amino acid sequence: CASSLTGDHGYTF.